This is a list of T cell receptor beta chains from one sample in a study of PD-L1 blockade in urothelial cancer. Repertoires were generated with immunoSEQ multiplex PCR, while TCRdb's copy carries only in-frame clones and drops some. The sample consists of 30,000 or so clones, around 80% of them appearing once. This sample comprised PBMCs, obtained around atezolizumab (anti-PD-L1) treatment. These receptors came from a man in his forties or fifties with urothelial cancer. CDR3s include the opening cysteine and the closing phenylalanine or tryptophan. The D gene is left open where the match is weak. Expanded clones are given a class, and other clones once, few, many or no size at all.

v_call: TRBV2; clone_size: -; j_call: TRBJ2-3; d_call: -; cdr3_aa: CARGGGSGGDTQYF; cdr3_nt: TGTGCCAGAGGGGGGGGATCAGGAGGAGATACGCAGTATTTT
v_call: TRBV6-5; clone_size: -; j_call: TRBJ1-5; d_call: -; cdr3_aa: CASSLGENQPQHF; cdr3_nt: TGTGCCAGCAGTCTCGGGGAAAACCAGCCCCAGCATTTT
v_call: TRBV19; clone_size: -; j_call: TRBJ1-3; d_call: -; cdr3_aa: CASSTWRGGSGNTIYF; cdr3_nt: TGTGCCAGTAGTACCTGGCGCGGGGGCAGTGGAAACACCATATATTTT
v_call: TRBV4-2; clone_size: -; j_call: TRBJ1-2; d_call: TRBD1; cdr3_aa: CASSQELTGTGANYGYTF; cdr3_nt: TGTGCCAGCAGCCAAGAGCTCACTGGGACAGGAGCTAACTATGGCTACACCTTC
v_call: TRBV5-6; clone_size: -; j_call: TRBJ2-3; d_call: -; cdr3_aa: CASSQAATQYF; cdr3_nt: TGTGCCAGCAGCCAAGCGGCTACGCAGTATTTT
v_call: TRBV18; clone_size: -; j_call: TRBJ1-3; d_call: TRBD1; cdr3_aa: CASSRQGRGAGNTIYF; cdr3_nt: TGTGCCAGCTCACGACAGGGAAGAGGTGCTGGAAACACCATATATTTT
v_call: TRBV7-9; clone_size: -; j_call: TRBJ1-4; d_call: TRBD1; cdr3_aa: CASSVGTGDGVTNEKLFF; cdr3_nt: TGTGCCAGCAGCGTTGGGACAGGGGATGGGGTAACTAATGAAAAACTGTTTTTT
v_call: TRBV5-1; clone_size: -; j_call: TRBJ2-7; d_call: TRBD2; cdr3_aa: CASSWTSGTYEQYF; cdr3_nt: TGCGCCAGCAGCTGGACTAGCGGGACCTACGAGCAGTACTTC
v_call: TRBV29-1; clone_size: few; j_call: TRBJ2-2; d_call: TRBD1; cdr3_aa: CSVGPDRVAGELFF; cdr3_nt: TGCAGCGTTGGCCCTGACAGGGTTGCCGGGGAGCTGTTTTTT
v_call: TRBV2; clone_size: -; j_call: TRBJ1-6; d_call: -; cdr3_aa: CASIPDSHNSPLHF; cdr3_nt: TGTGCCAGCATTCCGGACAGCCATAATTCACCCCTCCACTTT
v_call: TRBV6-1; clone_size: -; j_call: TRBJ1-6; d_call: -; cdr3_aa: CASSEARGYSPLHF; cdr3_nt: TGTGCCAGCAGTGAAGCGCGGGGGTATTCACCCCTCCACTTT
v_call: TRBV11-2; clone_size: -; j_call: TRBJ1-4; d_call: TRBD1; cdr3_aa: CASSRTGVYEKLFF; cdr3_nt: TGTGCCAGCAGTCGGACAGGGGTGTATGAAAAACTGTTTTTT
v_call: TRBV6-5; clone_size: -; j_call: TRBJ1-1; d_call: -; cdr3_aa: CASSNALANTEAFF; cdr3_nt: TGTGCCAGCAGTAACGCCCTGGCGAACACTGAAGCTTTCTTT
v_call: TRBV6-1; clone_size: once; j_call: TRBJ2-2; d_call: -; cdr3_aa: CASYFTAETGELFF; cdr3_nt: TGTGCCAGTTATTTTACAGCAGAAACCGGGGAGCTGTTTTTT
v_call: TRBV5-6; clone_size: -; j_call: TRBJ2-3; d_call: TRBD1; cdr3_aa: CASSLAGTATQYF; cdr3_nt: TGTGCCAGCAGCTTGGCAGGGACAGCTACGCAGTATTTT
v_call: TRBV29-1; clone_size: -; j_call: TRBJ1-5; d_call: -; cdr3_aa: CSVGDKFNQPQHF; cdr3_nt: TGCAGCGTTGGCGACAAATTCAATCAGCCCCAGCATTTT
v_call: TRBV9; clone_size: -; j_call: TRBJ2-1; d_call: TRBD2; cdr3_aa: CASSAGLAGGVSYNEQFF; cdr3_nt: TGTGCCAGCAGCGCGGGACTAGCGGGAGGGGTTTCCTACAATGAGCAGTTCTTC
v_call: TRBV6-5; clone_size: -; j_call: TRBJ1-2; d_call: -; cdr3_aa: CASSYGGGRYGYTF; cdr3_nt: TGTGCCAGCAGTTACGGGGGCGGGCGCTATGGCTACACCTTC
v_call: TRBV27; clone_size: -; j_call: TRBJ1-5; d_call: -; cdr3_aa: CATWGGVSNQPQHF; cdr3_nt: TGTGCCACCTGGGGGGGGGTAAGCAATCAGCCCCAGCATTTT
v_call: TRBV7-3; clone_size: -; j_call: TRBJ2-1; d_call: -; cdr3_aa: CASSLTRAGYIEQFF; cdr3_nt: TGTGCCAGCAGCTTAACGCGGGCGGGCTACATTGAGCAGTTCTTC
v_call: TRBV6-6; clone_size: few; j_call: TRBJ2-3; d_call: TRBD2; cdr3_aa: CASSAQTSGGTDTQYF; cdr3_nt: TGTGCCAGCAGTGCCCAGACTAGCGGGGGGACAGATACGCAGTATTTT
v_call: TRBV19; clone_size: -; j_call: TRBJ2-5; d_call: TRBD1; cdr3_aa: CASSTVRGETQYF; cdr3_nt: TGTGCCAGTAGTACGGTCAGGGGGGAGACCCAGTACTTC
v_call: TRBV18; clone_size: -; j_call: TRBJ2-5; d_call: -; cdr3_aa: CASSPPEGVRETQYF; cdr3_nt: TGTGCCAGCTCACCACCGGAAGGGGTCAGAGAGACCCAGTACTTC
v_call: TRBV5-1; clone_size: -; j_call: TRBJ2-5; d_call: -; cdr3_aa: CASSFAAGLQETQYF; cdr3_nt: TGCGCCAGCAGCTTCGCCGCGGGGCTACAAGAGACCCAGTACTTC
v_call: TRBV30; clone_size: -; j_call: TRBJ1-2; d_call: -; cdr3_aa: CAWSGGSTGHSLYGYTF; cdr3_nt: TGTGCCTGGAGTGGGGGATCTACAGGGCACTCCCTCTATGGCTACACCTTC
v_call: TRBV6-5; clone_size: -; j_call: TRBJ2-7; d_call: TRBD2; cdr3_aa: CASSSHSSGRSYEQYF; cdr3_nt: TGTGCCAGCAGTTCCCATTCTAGCGGGAGGTCCTACGAGCAGTACTTC
v_call: TRBV5-1; clone_size: -; j_call: TRBJ1-1; d_call: TRBD1; cdr3_aa: CASSLRTGSYTEAFF; cdr3_nt: TGCGCCAGCAGCTTGAGGACAGGGTCGTACACTGAAGCTTTCTTT